One and the same sample provided the 11 T cell receptor beta chains below, sequenced in a study of response to subunit inactivated influenza vaccine. TCRdb ran MiXCR on the RT-PCR reads and lists one entry per CDR3 protein. Among 650,000 to 850,000 distinct CDR3 sequences listed, 11% to 15% were seen once. This sample comprised PBMCs from blood, obtained around two weeks before vaccination. The receptors derive from a man aged 45-60 years who received an inactivated influenza vaccine.

This sequence joins TRBV12-3 or TRBV12-4 and TRBJ2-1, with 8 bases fitting TRBD2. With V trimmed by 2 bases and J by 0 bases, 3 bases remained unmatched. The CDR3 is 16 amino acids. This CDR3 is CASSLPSGFSYNEQFF. The CDR3 DNA is TGTGCCAGCAGTTTACCTAGCGGGTTCTCCTACAATGAGCAGTTCTTC.

This sequence joins TRBV2 and TRBJ1-3, with 9 bases fitting TRBD1. The CDR3 consists of 14 residues. Trimming cost V 5 bases and J 4 bases; bases outside gene matches: 3. CDR1 SNHLY and CDR2 FYNNEI come from the germline V gene. CDR3 sequence (DNA): TGTGCCAGCAGTCGGGACAGGGAGGGAAACACCATATATTTT. Its protein product is CASSRDREGNTIYF.

The chain uses TRBV12-3 or TRBV12-4 and TRBJ2-5; no definite D call. The V and J ends lost 4 bases and 4 bases respectively, with 7 bases between them. The CDR3 has 12 residues. In DNA, the CDR3 is TGTGCCAGCAGTTCCCTCCCAGAGACCCAGTACTTC. Residues: CASSSLPETQYF.

The CDR3 here is CASNHRDGGPGELFF. CDR3 sequence (DNA): TGCGCCAGCAACCACAGGGATGGAGGTCCCGGGGAGCTGTTTTTT. The genes are TRBV5-1 and TRBJ2-2; a possible D gene is TRBD1 (6 bases). This CDR3 region has 15 residues. The ends were cut back, 6 bases at V and 6 bases at J, with 18 bases in the middle. Per the germline V gene, CDR1 is SGHRS and CDR2 is YFSETQ. Looking up the rest from reference TRBV5-1 and TRBJ2-2 gives the full variable domain: KAGVTQTPRYLIKTRGQQVTLSCSPISGHRSVSWYQQTPGQGLQFLFEYFSETQRNKGNFPGRFSGRQFSNSRSEMNVSTLELGDSALYLCASNHRDGGPGELFFGEGSRLTVL.

This clonotype was seen many times. V gene TRBV5-1 combines with J gene TRBJ2-2; TRBD1 matches 7 bases. Germline CDR1 reads SGHRS; CDR2 reads YFSETQ. CDR3 length: 16 residues. V was clipped by 3 bases and J by 6 bases; unmatched bases: 11. CDR3 in DNA: TGCGCCAGCAGCTCCGCCGGGACAGCTCCTTCCGGGGAGCTGTTTTTT. Residues: CASSSAGTAPSGELFF.

The sample holds many counts of this clonotype. The chain has TRBV30 and TRBJ2-7; 7 nucleotides agree with TRBD1. J was trimmed by 0 bases and V by 0 bases; bases with no gene match: 8. Germline CDR1 GTSNPN, CDR2 SVGIG (reference sequence). The CDR3 contains 16 residues. The CDR3: CAWSVYPTGSSYEQYF. The DNA for the CDR3 is TGTGCCTGGAGTGTGTACCCGACAGGGAGCTCCTACGAGCAGTACTTC.

The CDR3 DNA reads TGTGCCAGCAGCCAACCCTCCGGGACGGGCACCGGGGAGCTGTTTTTT. This gives the protein CASSQPSGTGTGELFF. The chain has TRBV4-2 and TRBJ2-2, with D perhaps given as TRBD1 or TRBD2 (5 bases each). Trimming removed 2 bases at V and 4 bases at J, with 14 bases between. Per germline, CDR1 LGHNA and CDR2 YNFKEQ. The CDR3 sequence is 16 residues long.

This clonotype was counted many times. The rearrangement uses TRBV12-3 or TRBV12-4 and TRBJ2-1; TRBD2 agrees at 7 bases. The CDR3 runs to 16 residues. Trimming cost V 5 bases and J 0 bases; bases outside gene matches: 7. The CDR3 sequence is CASSQRGRVSYNEQFF. The CDR3 DNA follows: TGTGCCAGCAGTCAGCGGGGCCGGGTCTCCTACAATGAGCAGTTCTTC.

In this sample, this clonotype turned up many times. The V gene is TRBV5-1, the J gene TRBJ2-1, with TRBD1 as a possible D gene (6 bases). The CDR3 consists of 13 residues. Per the germline V gene, CDR1 is SGHRS and CDR2 is YFSETQ. The V end lost 2 bases, the J end lost 8 bases, and 11 bases lay between the germline ends. CDR3 protein: CASSFHRVDEQFF. In DNA, the CDR3 is TGCGCCAGCAGCTTTCACAGGGTCGATGAGCAGTTCTTC. The whole variable domain, remainder taken from reference TRBV5-1 and TRBJ2-1, is KAGVTQTPRYLIKTRGQQVTLSCSPISGHRSVSWYQQTPGQGLQFLFEYFSETQRNKGNFPGRFSGRQFSNSRSEMNVSTLELGDSALYLCASSFHRVDEQFFGPGTRLTVL.

V and J are TRBV6-5 and TRBJ2-3; D is unresolved. Germline loops: CDR1 MNHEY, CDR2 SVGAGI. The CDR3 is 14 amino acids. V gave up 8 bases and J gave up 2 bases, with 14 bases separating them. The CDR3 sequence is CASGFSYPTDTQYF. DNA for the CDR3: TGTGCCAGCGGTTTCAGTTACCCCACAGATACGCAGTATTTT.

This clonotype has a handful of counts. The chain uses TRBV7-2 and TRBJ2-3; no definite D call. Germline values: CDR1 SGHTA, CDR2 FQGNSA. V dropped 4 bases and J dropped 1 base, with 9 bases sitting between them. The CDR3 has 14 residues. The CDR3 bases are TGTGCCAGCAGCTCGGACCCGCGCACAGATACGCAGTATTTT. Its protein product is CASSSDPRTDTQYF. The full variable domain, its missing parts supplied by reference TRBV7-2 and TRBJ2-3, is GAGVSQSPSNKVTEKGKDVELRCDPISGHTALYWYRQSLGQGLEFLIYFQGNSAPDKSGLPSDRFSAERTGGSVSTLTIQRTQQEDSAVYLCASSSDPRTDTQYFGPGTRLTVL.